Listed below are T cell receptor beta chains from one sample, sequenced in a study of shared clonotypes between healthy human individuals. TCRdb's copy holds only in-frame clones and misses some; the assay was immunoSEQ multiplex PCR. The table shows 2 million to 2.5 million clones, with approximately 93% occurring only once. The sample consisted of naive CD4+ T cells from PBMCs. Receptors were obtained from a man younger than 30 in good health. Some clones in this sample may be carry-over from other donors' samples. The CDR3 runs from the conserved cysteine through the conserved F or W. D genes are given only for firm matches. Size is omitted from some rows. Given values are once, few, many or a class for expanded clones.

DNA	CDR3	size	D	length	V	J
TGTGCCAGCAGCGTAAGATACAATGAGCAGTTCTTC	CASSVRYNEQFF	NA	NA	12	TRBV9	TRBJ2-1
TGCAGCTGTGGGACAGATACGCAGTATTTT	CSCGTDTQYF	NA	NA	10	TRBV29-1	TRBJ2-3
TGTGCCAGCACCCCCTTGGGACAGGCCTACGAGCAGTACTTC	CASTPLGQAYEQYF	NA	TRBD1	14	TRBV27	TRBJ2-7
TGTGCCAGCAGTTTGTCTAGCGCTCAAGAGACCCAGTACTTC	CASSLSSAQETQYF	NA	NA	14	TRBV28	TRBJ2-5
TGCGCCAGCAGCCAAGGGACGAGACCCTATGGCTACACCTTC	CASSQGTRPYGYTF	NA	NA	14	TRBV4-1	TRBJ1-2
TGTGCTAGTGGTGCCCACCGGGACCGCGAGTACTTC	CASGAHRDREYF	NA	NA	12	TRBV12-5	TRBJ2-5
TGCAGCGGTGTCTTCTACTACGAGCAGTACTTC	CSGVFYYEQYF	NA	NA	11	TRBV29-1	TRBJ2-7
TGCGCCAGCAGCTTGCAGAGTGGGGCGACTGGAAACACCATATATTTT	CASSLQSGATGNTIYF	once	NA	16	TRBV5-1	TRBJ1-3
TGTGCCAGCAGTTTATGGAGTGTGACTAGCGGGAGGTTTGAGAACAATGAGCAGTTCTTC	CASSLWSVTSGRFENNEQFF	NA	TRBD2	20	TRBV28	TRBJ2-1
TGTGCCAGCAGCGTAGCTGGTGGTAGGGAGAATGAGCAGTTCTTC	CASSVAGGRENEQFF	NA	NA	15	TRBV9	TRBJ2-1